This is a list of T cell receptor beta chains from one sample in a study of early T cells in non-severe SARS-CoV-2 infection. TCRdb re-called the 5' RACE reads through MiXCR, storing one row per CDR3 protein. Altogether just over 60,000 distinct CDR3 sequences are present, more than 9% being singletons, with the ten largest covering about 1.2%. The sequencing sample was made of whole blood. These receptors were taken from an adult who was a healthcare worker with PCR-confirmed SARS-CoV-2 infection or an uninfected control (not recorded which). The CDR3 runs from the conserved cysteine through the conserved F or W. The order of the fields is CDR3 protein, CDR3 DNA, J gene, D gene, clone size, V gene. A D gene is named only where the DNA matches it firmly. Size is omitted from some rows. Given values are once, few, many or a class for expanded clones.

CDR3aa: CSALQGTGEKNIQYF
CDR3nt: TGCAGTGCTCTACAAGGGACAGGGGAGAAAAACATTCAGTACTTC
j_gene: TRBJ2-4
d_gene: TRBD1
abundance: -
v_gene: TRBV20-1

CDR3aa: CASSLVRGGTDTQYF
CDR3nt: TGTGCCAGCAGCTTAGTGAGGGGGGGTACAGATACGCAGTATTTT
j_gene: TRBJ2-3
d_gene: -
abundance: few
v_gene: TRBV7-8

CDR3aa: CASSLRRGGITNTGELFF
CDR3nt: TGTGCCAGCAGCTTAAGGCGGGGGGGTATTACGAACACCGGGGAGCTGTTTTTT
j_gene: TRBJ2-2
d_gene: TRBD2
abundance: many
v_gene: TRBV7-8

CDR3aa: CASSQDGTPTMGEKLFF
CDR3nt: TGTGCCAGCAGCCAAGATGGGACACCTACGATGGGAGAAAAACTGTTTTTT
j_gene: TRBJ1-4
d_gene: -
abundance: few
v_gene: TRBV4-2

CDR3aa: CASSWAAGKRELFF
CDR3nt: TGTGCCAGCAGCTGGGCGGCAGGGAAGCGGGAGCTGTTTTTT
j_gene: TRBJ2-2
d_gene: -
abundance: -
v_gene: TRBV11-2

CDR3aa: CASSIGPSGVAETQYF
CDR3nt: TGCGCCAGCAGCATCGGACCTAGCGGGGTAGCAGAGACCCAGTACTTC
j_gene: TRBJ2-5
d_gene: TRBD2
abundance: -
v_gene: TRBV5-1

CDR3aa: CASSSLNRETDTQYF
CDR3nt: TGTGCCAGTTCCTCCTTGAATCGGGAGACAGATACGCAGTATTTT
j_gene: TRBJ2-3
d_gene: -
abundance: -
v_gene: TRBV6-1

CDR3aa: CAWSVHGGRGYTF
CDR3nt: TGTGCCTGGAGTGTACATGGGGGTCGTGGCTACACCTTC
j_gene: TRBJ1-2
d_gene: -
abundance: many
v_gene: TRBV30

CDR3aa: CASRPPATNEKLFF
CDR3nt: TGTGCCAGCAGACCCCCAGCTACTAATGAAAAACTGTTTTTT
j_gene: TRBJ1-4
d_gene: -
abundance: few
v_gene: TRBV7-2

CDR3aa: CASSPLGDNTGLDTQYF
CDR3nt: TGTGCCAGCAGCCCGCTAGGGGACAATACAGGGCTCGACACGCAGTATTTT
j_gene: TRBJ2-3
d_gene: -
abundance: -
v_gene: TRBV7-3

CDR3aa: CANSLVQGNTGELFF
CDR3nt: TGTGCCAACAGCTTAGTTCAGGGAAACACCGGGGAGCTGTTTTTT
j_gene: TRBJ2-2
d_gene: -
abundance: -
v_gene: TRBV7-2

CDR3aa: CASSPRTGEGTEAFF
CDR3nt: TGTGCCAGCAGCCCCAGGACAGGGGAGGGCACTGAAGCTTTCTTT
j_gene: TRBJ1-1
d_gene: TRBD1
abundance: many
v_gene: TRBV7-8

CDR3aa: CATSIGEATGYTF
CDR3nt: TGTGCCACTTCTATCGGGGAAGCGACTGGCTACACCTTC
j_gene: TRBJ1-2
d_gene: -
abundance: many
v_gene: TRBV10-3

CDR3aa: CASSQGGARRYTF
CDR3nt: TGTGCCAGCAGTCAAGGGGGCGCGCGACGCTACACCTTC
j_gene: TRBJ1-2
d_gene: TRBD1
abundance: few
v_gene: TRBV28

CDR3aa: CASSPPRRVDTDTQYF
CDR3nt: TGTGCCAGCAGTCCCCCCCGGAGGGTAGACACAGATACGCAGTATTTT
j_gene: TRBJ2-3
d_gene: -
abundance: many
v_gene: TRBV12-3/TRBV12-4

CDR3aa: CASSVLGQGARVNTGELFF
CDR3nt: TGTGCCAGCAGCGTACTGGGACAGGGGGCGCGGGTCAACACCGGGGAGCTGTTTTTT
j_gene: TRBJ2-2
d_gene: TRBD1
abundance: few
v_gene: TRBV9

CDR3aa: CASGEVDTDTQYF
CDR3nt: TGCGCCAGCGGGGAAGTTGACACAGATACGCAGTATTTT
j_gene: TRBJ2-3
d_gene: -
abundance: many
v_gene: TRBV10-1

CDR3aa: CASSVTGPYGYTF
CDR3nt: TGTGCCAGCAGTGTAACAGGGCCCTATGGCTACACCTTC
j_gene: TRBJ1-2
d_gene: -
abundance: few
v_gene: TRBV27

CDR3aa: CASSLARLKHGTQYF
CDR3nt: TGTGCCAGCAGCTTAGCCAGACTGAAGCACGGTACGCAGTATTTT
j_gene: TRBJ2-3
d_gene: -
abundance: -
v_gene: TRBV7-2

CDR3aa: CASSLSAGRLDTQYF
CDR3nt: TGTGCCAGCAGCTTGTCAGCAGGCCGGCTAGATACGCAGTATTTT
j_gene: TRBJ2-3
d_gene: -
abundance: few
v_gene: TRBV5-5

CDR3aa: CASSLTGGADTQYF
CDR3nt: TGTGCCAGCAGCCTGACAGGGGGAGCTGATACGCAGTATTTT
j_gene: TRBJ2-3
d_gene: TRBD1
abundance: many
v_gene: TRBV6-6

CDR3aa: CSARKDWDIRDTQYF
CDR3nt: TGCAGTGCTAGAAAGGACTGGGATATTAGGGATACGCAGTATTTT
j_gene: TRBJ2-3
d_gene: -
abundance: few
v_gene: TRBV20-1

CDR3aa: CASSPGLAVTDTQYF
CDR3nt: TGTGCCAGCAGCCCGGGACTAGCGGTGACAGATACGCAGTATTTT
j_gene: TRBJ2-3
d_gene: TRBD2
abundance: many
v_gene: TRBV7-9

CDR3aa: CASSEAPAGDTDTQYF
CDR3nt: TGTGCCAGCAGTGAAGCACCAGCGGGGGACACAGATACGCAGTATTTT
j_gene: TRBJ2-3
d_gene: TRBD2
abundance: many
v_gene: TRBV6-1

CDR3aa: CASILRGPYTEAFF
CDR3nt: TGTGCCAGCATTCTACGGGGGCCTTACACTGAAGCTTTCTTT
j_gene: TRBJ1-1
d_gene: -
abundance: -
v_gene: TRBV28

CDR3aa: CASSQDRRGGSTDTQYF
CDR3nt: TGTGCCAGCAGCCAAGATCGGCGCGGGGGAAGCACAGATACGCAGTATTTT
j_gene: TRBJ2-3
d_gene: TRBD2
abundance: -
v_gene: TRBV3-1

CDR3aa: CSAFWPLAGELFF
CDR3nt: TGCAGTGCTTTCTGGCCCTTAGCCGGGGAGCTGTTTTTT
j_gene: TRBJ2-2
d_gene: -
abundance: many
v_gene: TRBV20-1

CDR3aa: CASSKEGLAGRLGDTQYF
CDR3nt: TGTGCCAGCAGCAAAGAGGGGCTAGCGGGGCGACTCGGAGATACGCAGTATTTT
j_gene: TRBJ2-3
d_gene: TRBD2
abundance: -
v_gene: TRBV7-2

CDR3aa: CASSTDPGELFF
CDR3nt: TGTGCCAGCAGCACAGATCCCGGGGAGCTGTTTTTT
j_gene: TRBJ2-2
d_gene: -
abundance: -
v_gene: TRBV5-6

CDR3aa: CASEGTLPTPGLANTGELFF
CDR3nt: TGTGCCAGTGAGGGGACGCTGCCAACCCCAGGCCTCGCGAACACCGGGGAGCTGTTTTTT
j_gene: TRBJ2-2
d_gene: -
abundance: -
v_gene: TRBV19

CDR3aa: CASIGALAPETQYF
CDR3nt: TGTGCCAGCATTGGCGCCTTGGCACCAGAGACCCAGTACTTC
j_gene: TRBJ2-5
d_gene: -
abundance: many
v_gene: TRBV7-6

CDR3aa: CASSGGQGATYRTEAFF
CDR3nt: TGTGCCAGCAGTGGCGGACAGGGGGCAACGTATCGCACTGAAGCTTTCTTT
j_gene: TRBJ1-1
d_gene: TRBD1
abundance: many
v_gene: TRBV2

CDR3aa: CATASRWTNQPQHF
CDR3nt: TGTGCCACCGCTTCTAGGTGGACGAATCAGCCCCAGCATTTT
j_gene: TRBJ1-5
d_gene: -
abundance: many
v_gene: TRBV24-1

CDR3aa: CSVGPKGATNYGYTF
CDR3nt: TGCAGCGTTGGACCGAAGGGGGCTACTAACTATGGCTACACCTTC
j_gene: TRBJ1-2
d_gene: TRBD1
abundance: -
v_gene: TRBV29-1

CDR3aa: CASSNGLVQPSTDTQYF
CDR3nt: TGTGCCAGCAGCAACGGACTAGTACAACCTAGCACAGATACGCAGTATTTT
j_gene: TRBJ2-3
d_gene: TRBD2
abundance: -
v_gene: TRBV4-2

CDR3aa: CASSSGSSYNSPLHF
CDR3nt: TGTGCCAGCAGCTCCGGGAGCTCCTATAATTCACCCCTCCACTTT
j_gene: TRBJ1-6
d_gene: -
abundance: medium-sized
v_gene: TRBV2

CDR3aa: CASSSRDNPKGYTF
CDR3nt: TGTGCCAGCAGTTCCCGGGACAACCCGAAGGGCTACACCTTC
j_gene: TRBJ1-2
d_gene: -
abundance: -
v_gene: TRBV12-3/TRBV12-4